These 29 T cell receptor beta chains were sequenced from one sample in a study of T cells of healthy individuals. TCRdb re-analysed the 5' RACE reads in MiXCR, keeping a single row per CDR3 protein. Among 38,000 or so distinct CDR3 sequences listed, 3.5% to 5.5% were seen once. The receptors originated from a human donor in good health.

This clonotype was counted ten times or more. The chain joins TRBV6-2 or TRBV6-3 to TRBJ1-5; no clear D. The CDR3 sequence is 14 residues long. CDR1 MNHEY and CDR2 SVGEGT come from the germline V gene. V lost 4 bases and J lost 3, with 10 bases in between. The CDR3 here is CASSFGISNQPQHF. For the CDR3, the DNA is TGTGCCAGCAGTTTCGGGATTTCCAATCAGCCCCAGCATTTT.

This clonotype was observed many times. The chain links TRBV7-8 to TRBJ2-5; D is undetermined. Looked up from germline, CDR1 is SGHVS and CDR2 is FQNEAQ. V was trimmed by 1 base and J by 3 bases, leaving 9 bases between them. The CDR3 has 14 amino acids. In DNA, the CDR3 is TGTGCCAGCAGCTTAGGGGAAGGAAAAGAGACCCAGTACTTC. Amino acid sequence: CASSLGEGKETQYF.

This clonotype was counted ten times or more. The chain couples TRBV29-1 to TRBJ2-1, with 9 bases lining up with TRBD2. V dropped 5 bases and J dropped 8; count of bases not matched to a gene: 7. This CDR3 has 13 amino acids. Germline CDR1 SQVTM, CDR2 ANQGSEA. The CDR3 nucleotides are TGCAGCGTTAGGGCGGGGGGGTACGATGAGCAGTTCTTC. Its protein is CSVRAGGYDEQFF.

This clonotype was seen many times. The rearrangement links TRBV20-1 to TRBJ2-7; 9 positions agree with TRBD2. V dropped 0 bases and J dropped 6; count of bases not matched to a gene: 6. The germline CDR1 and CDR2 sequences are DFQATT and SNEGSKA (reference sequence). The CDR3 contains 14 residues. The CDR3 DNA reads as TGCAGTGCTAGAGATTCCCTAGCGGGGTTCGAGCAGTACTTC. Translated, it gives CSARDSLAGFEQYF.

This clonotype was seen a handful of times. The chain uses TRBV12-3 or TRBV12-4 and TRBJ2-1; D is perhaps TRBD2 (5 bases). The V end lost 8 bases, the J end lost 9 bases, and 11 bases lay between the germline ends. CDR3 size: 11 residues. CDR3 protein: CASSLRGEQFF. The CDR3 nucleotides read TGTGCCAGCTCCCTCCGGGGTGAGCAGTTCTTC.

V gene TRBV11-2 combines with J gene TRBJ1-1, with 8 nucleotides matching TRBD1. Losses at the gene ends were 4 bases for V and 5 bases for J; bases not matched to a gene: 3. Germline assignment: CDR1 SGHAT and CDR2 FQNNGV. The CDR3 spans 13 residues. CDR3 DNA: TGTGCCAGCAGCTCCCAGGGGGCAACTGAAGCTTTCTTT. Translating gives CASSSQGATEAFF. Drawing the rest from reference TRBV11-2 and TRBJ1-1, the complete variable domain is EAGVAQSPRYKIIEKRQSVAFWCNPISGHATLYWYQQILGQGPKLLIQFQNNGVVDDSQLPKDRFSAERLKGVDSTLKIQPAKLEDSAVYLCASSSQGATEAFFGQGTRLTVV.

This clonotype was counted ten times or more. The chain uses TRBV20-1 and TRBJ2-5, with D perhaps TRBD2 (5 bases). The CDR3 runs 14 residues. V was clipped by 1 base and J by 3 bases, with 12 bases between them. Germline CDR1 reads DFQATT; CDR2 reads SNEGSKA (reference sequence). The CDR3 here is CSARGLSSKETQYF. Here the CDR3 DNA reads TGCAGTGCTAGAGGGTTGTCTAGCAAAGAGACCCAGTACTTC.

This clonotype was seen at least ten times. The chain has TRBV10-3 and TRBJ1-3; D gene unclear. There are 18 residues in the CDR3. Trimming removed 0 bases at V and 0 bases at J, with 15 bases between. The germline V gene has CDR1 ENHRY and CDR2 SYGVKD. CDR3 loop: CAISESFLLSNSGNTIYF. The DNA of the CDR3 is TGTGCCATCAGTGAGTCGTTTCTCCTTTCCAACTCTGGAAACACCATATATTTT.

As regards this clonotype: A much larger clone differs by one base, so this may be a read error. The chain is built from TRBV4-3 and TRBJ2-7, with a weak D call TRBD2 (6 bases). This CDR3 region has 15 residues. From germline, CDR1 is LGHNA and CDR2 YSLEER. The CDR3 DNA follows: TGCGCCATCAGCCTCCGGAGCGGAGGGCCCTACGAGCAGTACTTC. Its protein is CAISLRSGGPYEQYF.

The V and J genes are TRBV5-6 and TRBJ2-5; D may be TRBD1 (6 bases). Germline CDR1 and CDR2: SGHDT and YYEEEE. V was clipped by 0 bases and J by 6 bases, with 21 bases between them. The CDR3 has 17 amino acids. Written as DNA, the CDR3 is TGTGCCAGCAGCTTGGCCGGGACACGGAGAGTCGGGAAGACCCAGTACTTC. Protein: CASSLAGTRRVGKTQYF. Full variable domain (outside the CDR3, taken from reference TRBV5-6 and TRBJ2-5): DAGVTQSPTHLIKTRGQQVTLRCSPKSGHDTVSWYQQALGQGPQFIFQYYEEEERQRGNFPDRFSGHQFPNYSSELNVNALLLGDSALYLCASSLAGTRRVGKTQYFGPGTRLLVL.

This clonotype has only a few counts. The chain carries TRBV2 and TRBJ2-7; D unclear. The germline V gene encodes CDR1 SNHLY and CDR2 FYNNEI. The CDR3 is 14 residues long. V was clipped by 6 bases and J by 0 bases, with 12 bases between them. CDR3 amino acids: CASRLAASSYEQYF. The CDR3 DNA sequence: TGTGCCAGCAGACTGGCAGCGAGCTCCTACGAGCAGTACTTC. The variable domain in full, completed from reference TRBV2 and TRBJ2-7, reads EPEVTQTPSHQVTQMGQEVILRCVPISNHLYFYWYRQILGQKVEFLVSFYNNEISEKSEIFDDQFSVERPDGSNFTLKIRSTKLEDSAMYFCASRLAASSYEQYFGPGTRLTVT.

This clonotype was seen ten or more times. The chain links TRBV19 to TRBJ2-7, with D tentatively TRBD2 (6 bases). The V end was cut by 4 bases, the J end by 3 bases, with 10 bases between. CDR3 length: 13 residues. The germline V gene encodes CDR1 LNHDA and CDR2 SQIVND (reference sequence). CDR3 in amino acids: CASSKGTVYEQYF. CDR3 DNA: TGTGCCAGTAGTAAAGGGACTGTCTACGAGCAGTACTTC.

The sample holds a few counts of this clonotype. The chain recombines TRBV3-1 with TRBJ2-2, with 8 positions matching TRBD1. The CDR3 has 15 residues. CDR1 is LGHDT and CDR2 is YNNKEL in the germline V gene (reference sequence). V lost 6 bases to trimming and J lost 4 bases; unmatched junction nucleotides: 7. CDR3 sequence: CASRVQGDFTGELFF. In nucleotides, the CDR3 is TGTGCCAGCAGGGTACAGGGGGATTTCACCGGGGAGCTGTTTTTT.

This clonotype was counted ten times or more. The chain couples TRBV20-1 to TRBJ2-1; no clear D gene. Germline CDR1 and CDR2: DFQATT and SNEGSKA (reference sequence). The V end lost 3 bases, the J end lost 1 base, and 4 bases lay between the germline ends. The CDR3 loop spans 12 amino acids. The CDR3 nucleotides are TGCAGTGCTAGGGGGTCCTACAATGAGCAGTTCTTC. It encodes CSARGSYNEQFF.

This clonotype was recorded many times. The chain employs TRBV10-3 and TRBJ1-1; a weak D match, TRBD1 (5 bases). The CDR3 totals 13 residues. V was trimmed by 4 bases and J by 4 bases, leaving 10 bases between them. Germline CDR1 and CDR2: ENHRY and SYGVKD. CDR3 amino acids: CAISVAGGTEAFF. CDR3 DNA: TGTGCCATCAGTGTCGCGGGGGGCACTGAAGCTTTCTTT.

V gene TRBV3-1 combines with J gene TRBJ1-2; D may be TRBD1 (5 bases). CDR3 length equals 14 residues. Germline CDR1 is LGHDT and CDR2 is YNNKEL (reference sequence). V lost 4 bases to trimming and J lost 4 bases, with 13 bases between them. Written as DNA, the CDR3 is TGTGCCAGCAGCCCCCGACGGACATCCTATGGCTACACCTTC. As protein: CASSPRRTSYGYTF.

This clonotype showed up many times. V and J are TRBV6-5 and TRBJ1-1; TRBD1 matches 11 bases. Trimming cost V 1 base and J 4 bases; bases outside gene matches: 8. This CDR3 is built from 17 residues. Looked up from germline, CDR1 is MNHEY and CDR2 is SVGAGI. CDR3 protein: CASSYLPSGTGGTEAFF. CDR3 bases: TGTGCCAGCAGTTACTTACCTTCCGGGACAGGGGGCACTGAAGCTTTCTTT.

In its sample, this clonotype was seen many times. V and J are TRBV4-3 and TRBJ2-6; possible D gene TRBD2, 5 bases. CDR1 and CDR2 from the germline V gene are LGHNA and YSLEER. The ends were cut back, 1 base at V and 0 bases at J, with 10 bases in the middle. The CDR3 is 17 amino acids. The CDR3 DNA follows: TGCGCCAGCAGCCAAGGGGAGAGCACCTCTGGGGCCAACGTCCTGACTTTC. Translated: CASSQGESTSGANVLTF.

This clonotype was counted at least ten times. DNA for the CDR3: TGCGCCAGCAGCTTCGCAGACTATGGCTACACCTTC. This sequence encodes CASSFADYGYTF. V gene TRBV5-1 combines with J gene TRBJ1-2, with D unresolved. Germline V gene sequence: CDR1 SGHRS, CDR2 YFSETQ. V lost 2 bases and J lost 3, with 5 bases in between. This CDR3 has 12 amino acids.

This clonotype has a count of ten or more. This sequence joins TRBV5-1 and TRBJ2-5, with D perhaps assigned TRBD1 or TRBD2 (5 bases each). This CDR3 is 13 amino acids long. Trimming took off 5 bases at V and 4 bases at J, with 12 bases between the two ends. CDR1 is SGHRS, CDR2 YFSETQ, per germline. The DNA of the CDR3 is TGCGCCAGCAGTAGAGTGGGGACAGAGACCCAGTACTTC. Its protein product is CASSRVGTETQYF.

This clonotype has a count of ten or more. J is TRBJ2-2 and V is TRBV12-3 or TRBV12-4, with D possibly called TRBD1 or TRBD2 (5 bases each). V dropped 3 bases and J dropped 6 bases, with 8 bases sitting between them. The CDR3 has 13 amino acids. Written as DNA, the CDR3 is TGTGCCAGCAGTTTGGGGGAGTCCGGGGAGCTGTTTTTT. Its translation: CASSLGESGELFF.

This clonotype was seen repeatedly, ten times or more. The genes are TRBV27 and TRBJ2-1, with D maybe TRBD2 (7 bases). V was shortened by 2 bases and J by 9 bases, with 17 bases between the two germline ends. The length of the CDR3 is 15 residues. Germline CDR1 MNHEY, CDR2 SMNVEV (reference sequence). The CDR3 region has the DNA TGTGCCAGCAGTTTAGACGGGGGGCTCGGGGTTGAGCAGTTCTTC. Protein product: CASSLDGGLGVEQFF.

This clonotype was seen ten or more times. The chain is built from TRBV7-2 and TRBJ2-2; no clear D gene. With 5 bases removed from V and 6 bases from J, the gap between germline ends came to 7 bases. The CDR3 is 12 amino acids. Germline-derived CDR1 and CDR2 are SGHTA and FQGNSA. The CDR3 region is CASSPNPGELFF. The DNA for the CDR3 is TGTGCCAGCAGCCCCAACCCCGGGGAGCTGTTTTTT.

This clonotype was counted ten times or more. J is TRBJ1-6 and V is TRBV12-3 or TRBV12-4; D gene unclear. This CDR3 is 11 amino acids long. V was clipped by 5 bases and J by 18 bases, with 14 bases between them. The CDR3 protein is CASSLGSGPHF. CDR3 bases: TGTGCCAGCAGTCTAGGCAGCGGTCCCCACTTT.

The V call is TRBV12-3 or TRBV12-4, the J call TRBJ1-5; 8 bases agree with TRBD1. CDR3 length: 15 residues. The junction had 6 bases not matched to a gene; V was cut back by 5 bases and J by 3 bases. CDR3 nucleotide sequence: TGTGCCAGCAGTCTTCAGGGGGCGCACAATCAGCCCCAGCATTTT. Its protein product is CASSLQGAHNQPQHF.

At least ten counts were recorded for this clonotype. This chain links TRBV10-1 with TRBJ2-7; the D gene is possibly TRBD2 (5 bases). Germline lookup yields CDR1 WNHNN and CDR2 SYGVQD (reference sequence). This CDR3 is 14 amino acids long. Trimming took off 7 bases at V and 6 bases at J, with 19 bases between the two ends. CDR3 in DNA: TGCGCCAGCATCCACCCGAACCGCCGGGGCGAGCAGTACTTC. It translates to CASIHPNRRGEQYF.

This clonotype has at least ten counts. The chain's CDR3 is CASSQDGPAANVLTF. CDR3 sequence (DNA): TGTGCCAGCAGCCAAGACGGCCCTGCGGCCAACGTCCTGACTTTC. The gene calls are TRBV4-2 and TRBJ2-6; D uncertain. The CDR3 spans 15 residues. The V end was cut by 0 bases, the J end by 6 bases, with 9 bases between. Per germline, CDR1 LGHNA and CDR2 YNFKEQ.

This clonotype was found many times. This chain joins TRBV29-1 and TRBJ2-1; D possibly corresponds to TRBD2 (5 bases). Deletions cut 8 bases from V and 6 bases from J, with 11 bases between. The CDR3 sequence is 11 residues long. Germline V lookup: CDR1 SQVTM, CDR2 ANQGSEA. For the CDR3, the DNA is TGCAGCTTGAGGGCCCCCAATGAGCAGTTCTTC. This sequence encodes CSLRAPNEQFF.

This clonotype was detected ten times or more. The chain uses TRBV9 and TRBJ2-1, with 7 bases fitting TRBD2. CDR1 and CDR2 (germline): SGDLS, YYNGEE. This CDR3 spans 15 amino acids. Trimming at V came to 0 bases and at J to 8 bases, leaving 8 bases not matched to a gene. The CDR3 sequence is CASSVGGRAAYEQFF. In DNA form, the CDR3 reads TGTGCCAGCAGCGTAGGTGGGAGGGCCGCATATGAGCAGTTCTTC.